The TCR beta chain described here comes from a study of cytomegalovirus exposure and HLA in healthy donors. Study results and limitations: HLA alleles were associated with 15,000 to 20,000 TCR beta sequences in a later analysis at 0.05 false discovery rate. A link between a missense DCLRE1C variant and TCR beta V- and J-gene trimming emerged from a later analysis. Among the sequence variants, a highly shared cluster was likely an artifact of sequencing. In vitro experiments confirmed that three CMV-associated chains were specific for CMV antigens.

PCR was performed using 60 Vbeta and 13 Jbeta primers. TCRdb's copy holds only in-frame clones and misses some; the assay was immunoSEQ multiplex PCR. The sample shows 150,000 to 180,000 clones, around 80% of them seen only once. Details on this clone: Its antigen is not identified.

The receptor's source is a man aged 25 to 45 in good health and CMV-seropositive. The source material was PBMCs.

The CDR3 DNA sequence: TGCGCCAGCAGCTGGGGGGTACCAGAGACCCAGTACTTC. Protein: CASSWGVPETQYF. The chain combines TRBV5-1 with TRBJ2-5, with a possible D match to TRBD2 (6 bases). In germline, CDR1 is SGHRS, CDR2 YFSETQ. The V and J ends lost 3 bases and 4 bases respectively, with 10 bases between them. This CDR3 spans 13 amino acids.